This entry describes one T cell receptor beta chain. What it binds is unknown. CDR1 and CDR2 (germline): MNHNS, SASEGT. The CDR3 is 13 residues long. Trimming cost V 2 bases and J 1 base, with 5 bases left between them. This sample is part of a study of T cell repertoires in cytomegalovirus infection. Study-wide points: Clonotype analysis showed dominance of the ex vivo response by HLA-C-restricted CMV-specific TCR beta clonotypes.

Using its own MiXCR run on the reads, TCRdb lists one record per CDR3 protein. The repertoire holds 650,000 to 850,000 distinct CDR3 sequences, approximately 32% seen once, with roughly 13% in the top ten. The sample here was cultured CD8+ T cells from PBMCs, taken from culture after CMV antigen stimulation. J is TRBJ1-1 and V is TRBV6-1; D gene ambiguous. The TCR comes from a human donor in good health (CMV status not recorded). Some clones in this sample may be carry-over from other donors' samples. CDR3 nucleotides: TGTGCCAGCAGTGAAATGGGGAACACTGAAGCTTTCTTT. It specifies CASSEMGNTEAFF.